The T cell receptor (beta chain) under discussion was sequenced for a study of T cells in Graves' hyperthyroidism and ophthalmopathy (dated by TCRdb to the late 2010s). Background on the whole study: Peripheral blood samples were taken at initial diagnosis, before any treatment was given. After sampling, hyperthyroidism patients received methimazole starting at 30 mg daily, and ophthalmopathy patients received high-dose intravenous methylprednisolone. To identify TCR V-J signatures that set the groups apart, the researchers used a discovery cohort of about a hundred patients, made up of about 44 with Graves' ophthalmopathy and some 55 with stable Graves' hyperthyroidism. For training and testing, the 95 to 100 patients in the discovery cohort were randomly divided in a 7:3 ratio. According to the paper, TCR Vbeta CDR3 sequencing was carried out on some 130 peripheral blood samples, which came from 40 to 45 ophthalmopathy, around 75 hyperthyroidism and approximately 17 progressor patients. Whether ophthalmopathy could be predicted prospectively was tested in an independent validation cohort made up of about 20 hyperthyroidism patients plus 17 patients who later progressed to ophthalmopathy. Thyroid tissue and blood T-cell repertoires from several Graves' hyperthyroidism patients were also compared in the study. Overall study results and their limits: No statistical method was used to set the sample size in advance, and investigators knew the group allocation. Ophthalmopathy was separated from stable hyperthyroidism by a 13 V-J signature model, with about 86% sensitivity and about 84% specificity obtained in cross-validation and 80%/75% obtained in testing. In validation, the model predicted progression to ophthalmopathy a median of around 6.5 months before onset, with about 71% sensitivity and just under 75% specificity. Most expanded thyroid clonotypes (frequency above 0.001) were also detected in blood, suggesting blood repertoires may reflect thyroid immune responses.

The TCR beta CDR3 regions were amplified from the RNA transcripts. The first round of RT-PCR for the TCR CDR3 was performed with the HTBI primer set and the Qiagen OneStep RT-PCR kit. The libraries were constructed in a second round of multiplex PCR and then size-selected and purified. Paired-end sequencing of the libraries was performed with 100 bp reads on an Illumina HiSeq2000. As for how the authors treated the data: Raw data were processed with SOAPnuke, discarding reads with adapters, uncalled bases, mean Phred below 15, or no exact constant-primer or identifier match. High-quality paired reads were merged using COPE v1.2.5, and each unique nucleotide sequence was defined as a clonotype. MiTCR v1.1 was used to align clonotypes to the IMGT TRBV, TRBD and TRBJ reference segments. Only V-J combinations with frequency above 0.0001, covering 99% to 99.2% of repertoires, were analysed. A TCS score was defined as the ratio between F50 (clonal expansion) and ExV (chaos), using BLOSUM62-based TCRdist between CDR3 peptides within each V-J. Welch's t-statistics and random forest reduced roughly 540 V-J features to 13, which were used in a naive Bayes classifier (R e1071). The similarity between thyroid and blood repertoires was quantified using the Morisita-Horn index. The public sequencing data were trimmed at Q25 with fastp and processed into clonotypes with MiXCR by TCRdb, which kept only in-frame beta chains. One record per CDR3 amino acid sequence lists the most common genes and DNA. None of the V and J calls come from the authors' own analysis; TCRdb made them. The table for this sample lists roughly 800,000 distinct CDR3 sequences; about two fifths of them were counted only once. 8% to 9% of the sample belongs to the ten largest clones.

The CDR3 spans 14 residues, from the cysteine through the phenylalanine. Left in the record is the CDR3 DNA by itself, 42 bases read in frame from the first base. CDR1 and CDR2, looked up from the germline V gene, are MNHNS and SASEGT. Trimming takes 3 bases off V and 9 bases off J; junction bases not matched to a gene: 6. Comments on this clonotype: Its antigen specificity is not known. A much larger clone sits a single nucleotide away, making a read error possible.

Stable Graves' hyperthyroidism was defined as the absence of progression to ophthalmopathy over 18 months of follow-up. The hyperthyroidism patients were between 18 and 65 years old and newly diagnosed, with a disease duration of less than 2 months. Exclusion was applied to patients with uncontrolled infections, other autoimmune diseases, pregnancy or lactation. Diagnoses were established on the basis of clinical symptoms, serum thyroxine and TRAb, thyroid ultrasound, and orbital computed tomography. PBMCs were separated from roughly 9.6 ml of fresh peripheral blood using Ficoll-Paque density gradient centrifugation. Total RNA was extracted with Trizol reagent, and quality was checked on an Agilent 2100 Bioanalyzer.

Sequenced input: blood. This receptor chain uses TRBV6-1 and TRBJ2-2; TRBD1 lines up with 8 middle nucleotides. The clonotype originates from a young man with Graves' hyperthyroidism. The DNA reads as follows: TGTGCCAGCAGTGAGCCAGACAGGGGCCGGGAGCTGTTTTTT. Its amino acids are CASSEPDRGRELFF.